Detailed here is one T cell receptor (beta chain). The authors' processing: Reference gene primer amplification yielded estimated nucleated cell counts. Libraries were prepared by immunoSEQ multiplex PCR; TCRdb keeps only in-frame clonotypes and omits some of them. The DNA was the basis for D and trimming; V, J and clone size are from that table. The sample yields some 410,000 clones, roughly 90% seen once. The data are from a study of blood T cell repertoires in COVID-19. Turning to the study itself: Nucleic acid was either cDNA or gDNA, and it came from T cells, B-cell-depleted T cells, or PBMCs.

Per the germline V gene, CDR1 is SGHTA and CDR2 is FQGTGA. J was trimmed by 4 bases and V by 4 bases; bases with no gene match: 8. The CDR3 loop spans 16 amino acids. Participants were aged roughly 18 to 89 years from around 26 US areas. The study assigned cohorts using participant-reported clinical history. This receptor was identified in a woman under 40 with acute COVID-19. Material: PBMCs or T cells enriched from blood (not recorded which). The rearrangement joins TRBV7-3 to TRBJ2-1, with 9 bases aligning to TRBD2. CDR3 DNA: TGTGCCAGCAGCTCCATGGGTAGCGGGGGTTACAATGAGCAGTTCTTC. Its translation: CASSSMGSGGYNEQFF.